This entry is about one TCR beta chain. The antigen is not known. Fresh 10 ml peripheral blood yielded PBMCs. From RNA transcripts, TCR beta CDR3 regions were amplified. HTBI primers were used for first-round RT-PCR of the TCR CDR3. In TCRdb, the multiplex PCR reads were re-called with MiXCR into one record per CDR3 protein. The repertoire holds 490,000 or so distinct CDR3 sequences, with less than 25% as singletons. These data come from a study of T cells in Graves' hyperthyroidism and ophthalmopathy. Overall study findings and caveats: Ophthalmopathy was identified by the model a median approximately 6.9 months ahead of onset.

Germline V CDR1 and CDR2: MNHEY, SVGAGI. The ends were cut back, 2 bases at V and 13 bases at J, with 9 bases in the middle. The CDR3 length is 11 residues. Source material: blood. This chain joins TRBV6-5 and TRBJ2-4, with D hard to call. The source is a woman between 70 and 85 years old with Graves' ophthalmopathy. The CDR3, as DNA: TGTGCCAGCAGTTACATCGACGTACAGTACTTC. Translated: CASSYIDVQYF.